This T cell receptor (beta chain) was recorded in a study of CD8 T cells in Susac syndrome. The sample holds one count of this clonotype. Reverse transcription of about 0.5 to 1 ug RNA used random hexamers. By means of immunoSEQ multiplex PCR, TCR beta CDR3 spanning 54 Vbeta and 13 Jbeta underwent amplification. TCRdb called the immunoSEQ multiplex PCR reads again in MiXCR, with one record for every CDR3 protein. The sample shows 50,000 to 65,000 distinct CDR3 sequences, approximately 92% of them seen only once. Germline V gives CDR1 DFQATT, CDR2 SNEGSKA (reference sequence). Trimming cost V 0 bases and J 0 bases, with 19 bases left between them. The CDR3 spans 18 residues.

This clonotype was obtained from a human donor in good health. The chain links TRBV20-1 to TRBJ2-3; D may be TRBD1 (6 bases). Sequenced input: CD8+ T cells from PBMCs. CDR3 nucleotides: TGCAGTGCTAGAGATCCAGGGAACAGGGCGACTAGCACAGATACGCAGTATTTT. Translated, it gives CSARDPGNRATSTDTQYF.